Below are 9 T cell receptor beta chains sequenced from a single sample in a study of cytomegalovirus exposure and HLA in healthy donors. The PCR used 60 Vbeta and 13 Jbeta primers. Some clones are missing from TCRdb's copy, which holds only in-frame ones; the method was immunoSEQ multiplex PCR. The sample lists about 130,000 clones, about 61% occurring once. Sequencing input: PBMCs. These receptors all come from a woman aged 40 to 50 in good health and CMV-seronegative.

Remarks on this clone: Other nucleotide sequences from this sample produce the same CDR3. The chain employs TRBV7-2 and TRBJ2-1, with 7 bases lining up with TRBD1. The germline CDR1 and CDR2 sequences are SGHTA and FQGNSA. J was trimmed by 8 bases and V by 5 bases; bases with no gene match: 6. The CDR3 spans 13 residues. The CDR3 loop reads CASSLVGGDEQFF. The CDR3 coding sequence is TGTGCCAGCAGCCTCGTAGGGGGCGATGAGCAGTTCTTC.

This chain uses TRBV6-1 with TRBJ1-1; D gene uncertain. CDR3 length: 13 amino acids. CDR1 is MNHNS, CDR2 SASEGT, per germline. V lost 2 bases and J lost 1, with 5 bases in between. The CDR3 loop is CASSENWNTEAFF. DNA of the CDR3: TGTGCCAGCAGTGAAAACTGGAACACTGAAGCTTTCTTT.

V and J are TRBV11-2 and TRBJ2-3; no clear D gene. CDR1 SGHAT and CDR2 FQNNGV come from the germline V gene. V was trimmed by 3 bases and J by 3 bases, leaving 13 bases between them. CDR3 size: 15 residues. The CDR3 loop is CASSFLVGSTDTQYF. In DNA, the CDR3 is TGTGCCAGCAGCTTTCTAGTCGGAAGTACAGATACGCAGTATTTT.

This chain connects TRBV5-6 to TRBJ2-7, with TRBD1 identical over 7 bases. Germline values: CDR1 SGHDT, CDR2 YYEEEE. The CDR3 has 14 amino acids. With 0 bases clipped from V and 3 bases from J, the junction kept 3 bases outside the gene matches. CDR3 region: CASSLGGQIYEQYF. DNA of the CDR3: TGTGCCAGCAGCTTGGGGGGACAGATCTACGAGCAGTACTTC.

In its sample, this clone was seen a few times. The CDR3 loop is CAWRGGTGKWHEQYF. The CDR3 DNA reads TGTGCCTGGAGGGGGGGGACAGGAAAATGGCACGAGCAGTACTTC. The genes are TRBV30 and TRBJ2-7; tentative D call: TRBD1 (8 bases). Germline CDR1 is GTSNPN and CDR2 is SVGIG (reference sequence). Trimming took off 3 bases at V and 5 bases at J, with 20 bases between the two ends. This CDR3 region has 15 residues.

The V call is TRBV12-5, the J call TRBJ2-2, with 7 nucleotides matching TRBD2. CDR3 size: 16 residues. V gave up 7 bases and J gave up 4 bases; unmatched junction bases: 12. The V gene's germline CDR1 is LGHNT and CDR2 FRNRAP. Here the CDR3 DNA reads TGTGCTAGTGCCAAAGCGGGGCCCTCGAGCACCGGGGAGCTGTTTTTT. This gives the protein CASAKAGPSSTGELFF.

This chain links TRBV28 with TRBJ1-4; possibly TRBD1 for D (5 bases). The ends were cut back, 8 bases at V and 8 bases at J, with 15 bases in the middle. Germline CDR1 and CDR2: MDHEN and SYDVKM. This CDR3 is 13 amino acids long. The CDR3 sequence is CASALGGEEKLFF. As DNA, the CDR3 is TGTGCCAGCGCTCTCGGGGGAGAGGAAAAACTGTTTTTT.

J is TRBJ2-1 and V is TRBV7-2; 7 bases map to TRBD2. The V gene end was trimmed by 5 bases and the J gene end by 15 bases; junction bases not matched to a gene: 10. The CDR3 consists of 12 residues. Germline V gene sequence: CDR1 SGHTA, CDR2 FQGNSA. CDR3 sequence reads: CASSPGLEFPFF. CDR3 bases: TGTGCCAGCAGCCCCGGACTAGAATTTCCGTTCTTC.

The gene calls are TRBV5-6 and TRBJ1-3, with 8 bases aligning to TRBD1. The CDR3 totals 14 residues. Germline lookup yields CDR1 SGHDT and CDR2 YYEEEE. Trimming took 4 bases from V and 8 from J; bases not matched to a gene: 8. The CDR3 sequence is CASSAQGGEDTIYF. In DNA, the CDR3 is TGTGCCAGCAGCGCACAGGGGGGAGAGGACACCATATATTTT.